This TCR beta chain is from a study of blood T cell repertoires in COVID-19. Overall study context: Italy, Spain and the United States were the sources of the convalescent and acute COVID-19 samples.

Germline loops: CDR1 SNHLY, CDR2 FYNNEI. CDR3 length: 15 amino acids. V was pared by 6 bases and J by 7 bases, with 11 bases of the junction left unmatched. This table comes from immunoSEQ multiplex PCR, and its TCRdb copy is limited to in-frame clones, with some not included. Among a few hundred thousand clones listed, 85% were seen once. Sequenced input: peripheral blood. The TCR comes from a young woman with acute or convalescent COVID-19. The chain combines TRBV2 with TRBJ2-2, with 7 bases identical to TRBD2. The CDR3 loop is CASRPKTSTNGELFF. CDR3 coding DNA: TGTGCCAGCAGACCAAAGACTAGCACGAACGGGGAGCTGTTTTTT.